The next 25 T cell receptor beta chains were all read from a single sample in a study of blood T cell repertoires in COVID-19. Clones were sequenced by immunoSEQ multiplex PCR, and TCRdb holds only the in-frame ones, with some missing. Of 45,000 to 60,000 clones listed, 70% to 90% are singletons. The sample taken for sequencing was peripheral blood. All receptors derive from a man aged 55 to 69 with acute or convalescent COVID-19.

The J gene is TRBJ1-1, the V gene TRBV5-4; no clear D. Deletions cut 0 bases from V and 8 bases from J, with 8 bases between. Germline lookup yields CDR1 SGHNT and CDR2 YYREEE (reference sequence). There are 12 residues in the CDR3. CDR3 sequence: CASSLDWEEAFF. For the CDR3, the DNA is TGTGCCAGCAGCTTGGATTGGGAGGAAGCTTTCTTT.

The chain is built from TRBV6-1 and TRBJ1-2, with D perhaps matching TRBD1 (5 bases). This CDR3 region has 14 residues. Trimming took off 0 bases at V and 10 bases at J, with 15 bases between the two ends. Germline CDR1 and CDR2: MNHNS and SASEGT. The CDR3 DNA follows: TGTGCCAGCAGTGAAGCGCGGACAAGGGTCGACTACACCTTC. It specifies CASSEARTRVDYTF.

This CDR3 is CAWSVRKPRYTEAFF. The DNA for the CDR3 is TGTGCCTGGAGTGTACGTAAGCCCAGGTATACTGAAGCTTTCTTT. The rearrangement joins TRBV30 to TRBJ1-1; D is unclear. This CDR3 comprises 15 residues. V was pared by 0 bases and J by 5 bases, with 16 bases between. Germline V gene lookup returns CDR1 GTSNPN and CDR2 SVGIG (reference sequence).

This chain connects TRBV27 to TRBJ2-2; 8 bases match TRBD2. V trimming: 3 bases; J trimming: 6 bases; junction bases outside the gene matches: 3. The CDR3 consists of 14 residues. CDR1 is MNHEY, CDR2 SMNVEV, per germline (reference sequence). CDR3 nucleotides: TGTGCCAGCAGTTTTCGGGGGGGGGCCGGGGAGCTGTTTTTT. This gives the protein CASSFRGGAGELFF.

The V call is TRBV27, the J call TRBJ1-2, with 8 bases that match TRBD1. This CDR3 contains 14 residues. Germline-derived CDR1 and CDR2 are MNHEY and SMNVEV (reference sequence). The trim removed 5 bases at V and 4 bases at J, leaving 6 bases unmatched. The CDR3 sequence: CASSPTGAGYGYTF. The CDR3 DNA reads TGTGCCAGCAGTCCGACAGGGGCGGGCTATGGCTACACCTTC.

CDR3 loop: CASSMWRQGTSYEQYF. The CDR3, as DNA: TGTGCCAGTAGTATGTGGAGACAGGGGACCTCCTACGAGCAGTACTTC. The rearrangement uses TRBV19 and TRBJ2-7; 8 bases fit TRBD1. Germline lookup yields CDR1 LNHDA and CDR2 SQIVND (reference sequence). CDR3 size: 16 residues. V shed 3 bases and J 0 bases; nucleotides not matched to a gene: 7. Based on the CDR3 plus reference TRBV19 and TRBJ2-7, the full variable domain is DGGITQSPKYLFRKEGQNVTLSCEQNLNHDAMYWYRQDPGQGLRLIYYSQIVNDFQKGDIAEGYSVSREKKESFPLTVTSAQKNPTAFYLCASSMWRQGTSYEQYFGPGTRLTVT.

In nucleotides, the CDR3 is TGTGCCAGCAGTGACTCACTAGCTAGCACAGATACGCAGTATTTT. As protein: CASSDSLASTDTQYF. The chain joins TRBV6-4 to TRBJ2-3; tentatively, D is TRBD2 (6 bases). Trimming stripped 0 bases from V and 0 bases from J, with 7 bases between. The CDR3 extends over 15 amino acids. Germline CDR1 reads MRHNA; CDR2 reads SNTAGT.

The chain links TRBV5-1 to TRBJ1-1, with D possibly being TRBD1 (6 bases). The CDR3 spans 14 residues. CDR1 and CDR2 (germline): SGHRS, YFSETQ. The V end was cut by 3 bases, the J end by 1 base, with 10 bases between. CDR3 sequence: CASSSGQPNTEAFF. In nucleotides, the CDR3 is TGCGCCAGCAGCTCTGGACAGCCGAACACTGAAGCTTTCTTT.

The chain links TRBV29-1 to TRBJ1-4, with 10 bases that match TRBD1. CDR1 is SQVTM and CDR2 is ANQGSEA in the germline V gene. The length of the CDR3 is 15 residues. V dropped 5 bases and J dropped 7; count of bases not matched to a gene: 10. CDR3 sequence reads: CSVLSPGQGTEKLFF. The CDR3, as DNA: TGCAGCGTTCTTTCACCGGGACAGGGGACTGAAAAACTGTTTTTT.

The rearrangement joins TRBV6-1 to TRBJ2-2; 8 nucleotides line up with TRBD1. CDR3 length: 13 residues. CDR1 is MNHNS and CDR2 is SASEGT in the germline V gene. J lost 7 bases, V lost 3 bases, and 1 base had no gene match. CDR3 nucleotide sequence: TGTGCCAGCAGTGACAGGGGGCGCGGGGAGCTGTTTTTT. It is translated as CASSDRGRGELFF.

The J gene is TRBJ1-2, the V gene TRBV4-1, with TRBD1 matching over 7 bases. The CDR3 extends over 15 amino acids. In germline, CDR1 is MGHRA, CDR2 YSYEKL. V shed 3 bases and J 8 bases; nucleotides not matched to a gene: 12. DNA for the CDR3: TGCGCCAGCAGCCAGGTATGGCCAGGGGGTAGCGGCTACACCTTC. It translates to CASSQVWPGGSGYTF.

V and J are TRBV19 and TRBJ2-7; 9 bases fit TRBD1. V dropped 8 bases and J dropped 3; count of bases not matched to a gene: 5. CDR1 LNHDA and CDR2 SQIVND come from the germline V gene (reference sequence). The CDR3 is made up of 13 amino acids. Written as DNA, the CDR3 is TGTGCCAGTGGGGCGGGACAGGGCTACGAGCAGTACTTC. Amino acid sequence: CASGAGQGYEQYF.

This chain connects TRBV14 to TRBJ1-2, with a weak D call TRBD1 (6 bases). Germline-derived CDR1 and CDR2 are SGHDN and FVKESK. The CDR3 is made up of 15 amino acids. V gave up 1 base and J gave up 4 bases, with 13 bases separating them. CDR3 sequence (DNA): TGTGCCAGCAGCCAAGGGCAGGGGTTTTCCTATGGCTACACCTTC. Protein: CASSQGQGFSYGYTF. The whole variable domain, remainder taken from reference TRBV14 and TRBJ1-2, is EAGVTQFPSHSVIEKGQTVTLRCDPISGHDNLYWYRRVMGKEIKFLLHFVKESKQDESGMPNNRFLAERTGGTYSTLKVQPAELEDSGVYFCASSQGQGFSYGYTFGSGTRLTVV.

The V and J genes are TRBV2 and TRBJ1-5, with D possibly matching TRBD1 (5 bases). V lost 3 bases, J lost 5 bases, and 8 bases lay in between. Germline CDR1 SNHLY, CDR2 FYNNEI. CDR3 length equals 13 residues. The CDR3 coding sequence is TGTGCCAGCAGTGACAGGGTCCATCAGCCCCAGCATTTT. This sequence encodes CASSDRVHQPQHF.

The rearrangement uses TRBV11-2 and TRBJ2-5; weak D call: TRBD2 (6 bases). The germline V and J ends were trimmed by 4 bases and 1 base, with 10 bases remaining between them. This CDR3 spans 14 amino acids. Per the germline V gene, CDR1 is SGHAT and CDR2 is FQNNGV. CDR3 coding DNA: TGTGCCAGCAGCTGGGGGGACTTCCAAGAGACCCAGTACTTC. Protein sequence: CASSWGDFQETQYF. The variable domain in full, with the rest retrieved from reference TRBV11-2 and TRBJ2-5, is EAGVAQSPRYKIIEKRQSVAFWCNPISGHATLYWYQQILGQGPKLLIQFQNNGVVDDSQLPKDRFSAERLKGVDSTLKIQPAKLEDSAVYLCASSWGDFQETQYFGPGTRLLVL.

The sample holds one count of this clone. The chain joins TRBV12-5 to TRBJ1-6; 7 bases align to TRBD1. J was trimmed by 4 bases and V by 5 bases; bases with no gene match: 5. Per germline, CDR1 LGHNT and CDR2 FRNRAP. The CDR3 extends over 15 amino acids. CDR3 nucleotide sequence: TGTGCTAGTGGTGGGACAGCGCCTTATAATTCACCCCTCCACTTT. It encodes CASGGTAPYNSPLHF.

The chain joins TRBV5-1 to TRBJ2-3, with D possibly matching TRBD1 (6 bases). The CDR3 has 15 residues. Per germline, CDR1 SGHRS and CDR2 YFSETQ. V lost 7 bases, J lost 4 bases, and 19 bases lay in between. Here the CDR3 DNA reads TGCGCCAGCGCCATACAGGGAGTTGGATCAGATACGCAGTATTTT. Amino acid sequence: CASAIQGVGSDTQYF. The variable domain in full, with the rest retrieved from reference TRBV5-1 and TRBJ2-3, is KAGVTQTPRYLIKTRGQQVTLSCSPISGHRSVSWYQQTPGQGLQFLFEYFSETQRNKGNFPGRFSGRQFSNSRSEMNVSTLELGDSALYLCASAIQGVGSDTQYFGPGTRLTVL.

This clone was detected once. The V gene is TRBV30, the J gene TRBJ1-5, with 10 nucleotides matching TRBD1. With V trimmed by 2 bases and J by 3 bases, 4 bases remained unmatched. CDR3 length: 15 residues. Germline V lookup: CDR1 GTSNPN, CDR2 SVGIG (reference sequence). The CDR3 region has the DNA TGTGCCTGGAGTCTTGGACAGGGGGACAATCAGCCCCAGCATTTT. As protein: CAWSLGQGDNQPQHF.

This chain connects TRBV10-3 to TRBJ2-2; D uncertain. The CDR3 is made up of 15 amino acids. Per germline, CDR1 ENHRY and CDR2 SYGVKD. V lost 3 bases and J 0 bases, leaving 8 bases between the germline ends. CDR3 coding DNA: TGTGCCATCAGTGAAATAGAAACGAACACCGGGGAGCTGTTTTTT. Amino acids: CAISEIETNTGELFF.

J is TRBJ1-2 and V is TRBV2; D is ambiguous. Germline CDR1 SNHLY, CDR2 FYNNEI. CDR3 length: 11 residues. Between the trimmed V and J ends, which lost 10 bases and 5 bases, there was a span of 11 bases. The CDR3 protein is CAIRRDYGYTF. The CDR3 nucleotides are TGTGCCATCCGACGGGATTATGGCTACACCTTC.

The CDR3 DNA follows: TGTGCCACCAGTGATTCACGACAGGGGGCCACCGACACTGAAGCTTTCTTT. It encodes CATSDSRQGATDTEAFF. The chain employs TRBV24-1 and TRBJ1-1; 10 bases map to TRBD1. CDR3 length: 17 residues. Germline loops: CDR1 KGHDR, CDR2 SFDVKD. The trim removed 2 bases at V and 3 bases at J, leaving 8 bases unmatched.

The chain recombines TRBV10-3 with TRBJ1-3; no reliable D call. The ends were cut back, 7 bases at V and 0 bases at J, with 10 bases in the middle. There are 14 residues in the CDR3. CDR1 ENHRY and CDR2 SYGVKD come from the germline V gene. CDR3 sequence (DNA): TGTGCCATCACAGGATCTTACTCTGGAAACACCATATATTTT. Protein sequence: CAITGSYSGNTIYF.

The CDR3 reads CAWSDRGAYNEQFF. The DNA for the CDR3 is TGTGCCTGGAGTGACAGGGGTGCCTACAATGAGCAGTTCTTC. This chain uses TRBV30 with TRBJ2-1; TRBD1 agrees at 7 bases. This CDR3 is built from 14 residues. CDR1 and CDR2 (germline): GTSNPN, SVGIG (reference sequence). V lost 1 base and J lost 2; bases outside the gene matches: 2.

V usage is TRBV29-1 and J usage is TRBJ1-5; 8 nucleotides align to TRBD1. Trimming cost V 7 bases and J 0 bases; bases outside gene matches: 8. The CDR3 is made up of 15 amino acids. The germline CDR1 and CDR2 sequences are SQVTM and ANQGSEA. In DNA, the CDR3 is TGCAGCGCCCTAGGGACAGGTAATAGCAATCAGCCCCAGCATTTT. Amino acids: CSALGTGNSNQPQHF.

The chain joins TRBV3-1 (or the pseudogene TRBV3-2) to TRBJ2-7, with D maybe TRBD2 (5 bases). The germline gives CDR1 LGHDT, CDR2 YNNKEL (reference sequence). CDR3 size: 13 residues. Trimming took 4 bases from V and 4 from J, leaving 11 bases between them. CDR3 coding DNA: TGTGCCAGCAGCCCCCAGACGGGATACGAGCAGTACTTC. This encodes CASSPQTGYEQYF.